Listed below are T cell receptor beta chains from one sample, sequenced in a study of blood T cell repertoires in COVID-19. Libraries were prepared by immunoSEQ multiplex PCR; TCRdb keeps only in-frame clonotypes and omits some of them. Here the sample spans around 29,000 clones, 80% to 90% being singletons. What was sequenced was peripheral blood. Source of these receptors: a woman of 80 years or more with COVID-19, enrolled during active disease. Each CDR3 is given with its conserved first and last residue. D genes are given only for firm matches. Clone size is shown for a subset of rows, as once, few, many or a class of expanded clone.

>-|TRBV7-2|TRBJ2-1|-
TGTGCCAGCAGCTTAGCGCCGACAGCCCCCAAGCAGTTCTTC
CASSLAPTAPKQFF
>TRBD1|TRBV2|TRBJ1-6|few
TGTGCCAGCAGTGGGACAGGGGGCAATTCACCCCTCCACTTT
CASSGTGGNSPLHF
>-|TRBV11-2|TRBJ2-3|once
TGTGCCAGCAGCCAAAGGTCCCAAGCGTGGGATACGCAGTATTTT
CASSQRSQAWDTQYF
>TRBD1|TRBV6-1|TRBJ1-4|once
TGTGCCAGCAGTGGCGGGACAGGGGGCCGGCCGGAAAAACTGTTTTTT
CASSGGTGGRPEKLFF
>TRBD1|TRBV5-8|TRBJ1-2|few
TGTGCCAGCAGCCCCGGACAGGGGTTCTATGGCTACACCTTC
CASSPGQGFYGYTF
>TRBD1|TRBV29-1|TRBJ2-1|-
TGCAGCGTTGTCCACCGGGACAGGGTCTACAATGAGCAGTTCTTC
CSVVHRDRVYNEQFF
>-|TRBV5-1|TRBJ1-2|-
TGCGCCAGCTCGGACAGTCGCGGCTACACCTTC
CASSDSRGYTF
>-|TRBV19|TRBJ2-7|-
TGTGCCAGTAGTACACGGACAGTTTCTTACGAGCAGTACTTC
CASSTRTVSYEQYF
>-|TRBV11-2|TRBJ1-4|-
TGTGCCAGCAGCTTAGCTCAGGGAACGAATGAAAAACTGTTTTTT
CASSLAQGTNEKLFF
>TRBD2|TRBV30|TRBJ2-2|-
TGTGCCTGGAGTGTACGATCCGGGACTAGGAACACCGGGGAGCTGTTTTTT
CAWSVRSGTRNTGELFF
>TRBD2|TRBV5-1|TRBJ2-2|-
TGCGCCAGCAGCAGCCTAGCGGGGGGGGACACCGGGGAGCTGTTTTTT
CASSSLAGGDTGELFF
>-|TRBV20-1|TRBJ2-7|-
TGCAGTGCTAGTCCCGGGACACCGTCCTACGAGCAGTACTTC
CSASPGTPSYEQYF
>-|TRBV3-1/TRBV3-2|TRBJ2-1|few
TGTGCCACTTCGCGGGGATACAATGAGCAGTTCTTC
CATSRGYNEQFF
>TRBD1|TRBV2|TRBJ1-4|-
TGTGCCAGCAGGCTAGACAGGGGTGTTGCTGAAAAACTGTTTTTT
CASRLDRGVAEKLFF
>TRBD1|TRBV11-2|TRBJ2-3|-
TGTGCCAGCAGCTTCGGACAGGGGGCTAGCACAGATACGCAGTATTTT
CASSFGQGASTDTQYF
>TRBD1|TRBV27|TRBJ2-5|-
TGTGCCAGCAGCCCGACAGGGGGCGCCGGGACCCAGTACTTC
CASSPTGGAGTQYF
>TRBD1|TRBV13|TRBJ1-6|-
TGTGCCAGCAGCCCGGACAGGGTGAGTTCACCCCTCCACTTT
CASSPDRVSSPLHF
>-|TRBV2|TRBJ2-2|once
TGTGCCAGCAGGGGGAGCGGTCGGAACACCGGGGAGCTGTTTTTT
CASRGSGRNTGELFF
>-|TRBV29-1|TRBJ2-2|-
TGCAGCGTGGCGACAGGGAACACCGGGGAGCTGTTTTTT
CSVATGNTGELFF
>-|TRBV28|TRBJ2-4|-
TGTGCCAGCAGTCCCCACCTTCAGGGAAACATTCAGTACTTC
CASSPHLQGNIQYF
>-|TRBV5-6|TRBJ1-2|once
TGTGCCAGCAGCTTGACAGGGCACTATGGCTACACCTTC
CASSLTGHYGYTF
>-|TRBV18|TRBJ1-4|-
TGTGCCAGCTCATCAGCGGGGGAAAAACTGTTTTTT
CASSSAGEKLFF
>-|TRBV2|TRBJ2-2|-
TGTGCCAGCACGGGTTCTCCGACCGGGGAGCTGTTTTTT
CASTGSPTGELFF
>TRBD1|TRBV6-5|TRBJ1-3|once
TGTGCCAGCAGTTTACAGGGGTCCGACTCTGGAAACACCATATATTTT
CASSLQGSDSGNTIYF
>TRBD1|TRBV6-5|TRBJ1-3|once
TGTGCCAGCCACAGGGGCTCTGGAAACACCATATATTTT
CASHRGSGNTIYF
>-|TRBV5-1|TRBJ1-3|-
TGCGCCAGCAGCTTGGCCGTAAATACCGGGGGAAACACCATATATTTT
CASSLAVNTGGNTIYF
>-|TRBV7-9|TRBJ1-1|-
TGTGCCAGCAGCACTACCAAGGGGCCCGAAGCTTTCTTT
CASSTTKGPEAFF
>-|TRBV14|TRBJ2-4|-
TGTGCCAGCAGCCAACAGGGCGCAGCCAAAAACATTCAGTACTTC
CASSQQGAAKNIQYF
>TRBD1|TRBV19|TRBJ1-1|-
TGTGCCAGTAGTATAAGCAGGGGACAGTCGAATGAAGCTTTCTTT
CASSISRGQSNEAFF
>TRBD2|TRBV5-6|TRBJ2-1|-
TGTGCCAGCAGCTTTCCGGGTAGCGGGGGGGTTAATGAGCAGTTCTTC
CASSFPGSGGVNEQFF
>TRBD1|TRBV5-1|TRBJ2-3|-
TGCGCCAGCAGCTTGAGACAGGGGACAGATACGCAGTATTTT
CASSLRQGTDTQYF
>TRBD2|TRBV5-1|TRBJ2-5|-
TGCGCCAGCAGCTTGGTAGCGGGGGCCCAAGAGACCCAGTACTTC
CASSLVAGAQETQYF
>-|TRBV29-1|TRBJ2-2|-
TGCAGCGTCCGGGAGCCCACCGGGGAGCTGTTTTTT
CSVREPTGELFF
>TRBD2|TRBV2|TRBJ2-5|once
TGTGCCACTAGACTAGCGGGACACTCACAAGAGACCCAGTACTTC
CATRLAGHSQETQYF
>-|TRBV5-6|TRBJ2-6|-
TGTGCCAGCAGCTTGGCGTCGGGGGCCAACGTCCTGACTTTC
CASSLASGANVLTF
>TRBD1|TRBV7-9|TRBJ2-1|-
TGTGCCAGCAGCTTATTAGCAGGGGGCTCCTACAATGAGCAGTTCTTC
CASSLLAGGSYNEQFF
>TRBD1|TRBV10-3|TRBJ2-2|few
TGTGCCATCAGCAGACAGGGTACGGACCGACACGCCGGGGAGCTGTTTTTT
CAISRQGTDRHAGELFF
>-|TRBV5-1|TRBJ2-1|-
TGCGCCAGCAGCTTGGGGAGCTTCCAGGGTGAGCAGTTCTTC
CASSLGSFQGEQFF
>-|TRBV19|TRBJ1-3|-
TGTGCCAGTAGTCAAGCAAGCTCTGGAAACACCATATATTTT
CASSQASSGNTIYF
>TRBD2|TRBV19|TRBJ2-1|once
TGTGCCAGTAGTGAGGGACTAGCATTTGAGTATGAGCAGTTCTTC
CASSEGLAFEYEQFF
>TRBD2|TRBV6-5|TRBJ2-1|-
TGTGCCAGCAGTTACTGGGCTAGCGGCTACAATGAGCAGTTCTTC
CASSYWASGYNEQFF
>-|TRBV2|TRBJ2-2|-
TGTGCCAGCGGTCGAGTCTCCGGAGTAACCGGGGAGCTGTTTTTT
CASGRVSGVTGELFF
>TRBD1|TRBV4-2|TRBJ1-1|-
TGTGCCAGCAGCCCCGGACAGGGGTCCACTTCTGAAGCTTTCTTT
CASSPGQGSTSEAFF
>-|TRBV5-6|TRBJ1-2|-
TGTGCCAGCAGCTTGATAGGGAGAAGCTATGGCTACACCTTC
CASSLIGRSYGYTF
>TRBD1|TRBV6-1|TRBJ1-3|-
TGTGCCAGCAGTGAACGACGGACAGGTGGAAACACCATATATTTT
CASSERRTGGNTIYF
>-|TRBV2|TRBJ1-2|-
TGTGCCAGCACACGGGATAACTATGGCTACACCTTC
CASTRDNYGYTF
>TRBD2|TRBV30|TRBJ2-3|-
TGTGCCTGGGGGGGGAGGGAGAAGACAACAATTGGGTATTTT
CAWGGREKTTIGYF
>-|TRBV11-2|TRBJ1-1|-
TGTGCCAGCAACAGAAACAAACCGAACACTGAAGCTTTCTTT
CASNRNKPNTEAFF
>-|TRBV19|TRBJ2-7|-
TGTGCCAGTAGTCCTACGGACAGAACCTACGAGCAGTACTTC
CASSPTDRTYEQYF
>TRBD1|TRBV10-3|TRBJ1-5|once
TGTGCCATCAGCCGACAGGGGGATCAGCCCCAGCATTTT
CAISRQGDQPQHF
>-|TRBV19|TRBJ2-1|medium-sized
TGTGCCAGTAGTAGCGGAGGCGCCAGGTGGGCTGAGCAGTTCTTC
CASSSGGARWAEQFF
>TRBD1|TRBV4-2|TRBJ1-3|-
TGTGCCAGCAGCCAAGTAAAGGCGGGGAGGACAGGGGGAAACACCATATATTTT
CASSQVKAGRTGGNTIYF
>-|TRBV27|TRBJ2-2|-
TGTGCCAGCAGTTTACAGGCCGGGGAGCTGTTTTTT
CASSLQAGELFF
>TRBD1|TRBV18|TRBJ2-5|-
TGTGCCAGCTCACCGGGACAGGGGTTGAAGACCCAGTACTTC
CASSPGQGLKTQYF
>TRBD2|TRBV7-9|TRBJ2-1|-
TGTGCCAGCAGCTCCCGCTGGGGGGGTTCCTACAATGAGCAGTTCTTC
CASSSRWGGSYNEQFF
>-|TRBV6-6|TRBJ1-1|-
TGTGCCAGCAGTTCCGGGGTGAACACTGAAGCTTTCTTT
CASSSGVNTEAFF
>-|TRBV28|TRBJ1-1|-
TGTGCCAGCAGTTTACAGCGTGCAGCTTTCTTT
CASSLQRAAFF
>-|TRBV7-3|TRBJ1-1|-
TGTGCCAGCAGCGTCGGACAGAACACTGAAGCTTTCTTT
CASSVGQNTEAFF
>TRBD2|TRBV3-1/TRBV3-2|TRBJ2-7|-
TGTGCCAGCAGCCCTAGAGGCCAGCGGGGACTATTGGGCGAGTACGAGCAGTACTTC
CASSPRGQRGLLGEYEQYF